Below, 24 T cell receptor beta chains from the same sample are listed, as sequenced in a study of blood T cell repertoires in COVID-19. Repertoires were generated with immunoSEQ multiplex PCR, while TCRdb's copy carries only in-frame clones and drops some. Found here are tens of thousands of clones, roughly 88% of them singletons; the top ten hold roughly 3.2%. Specimen: peripheral blood. The receptors shown here come from a man aged 50-59 years with active COVID-19.

The rearrangement links TRBV11-2 to TRBJ1-2, with D possibly matching TRBD1 (6 bases). Germline CDR1 SGHAT, CDR2 FQNNGV. The CDR3 loop spans 16 amino acids. The germline V and J ends were trimmed by 4 bases and 0 bases, with 15 bases remaining between them. CDR3 amino acids: CASSSHRDPANYGYTF. Here the CDR3 DNA reads TGTGCCAGCAGCTCCCACAGGGATCCAGCTAACTATGGCTACACCTTC.

The CDR3 reads CAWSVRGPRSNEQFF. DNA of the CDR3: TGTGCCTGGAGTGTGCGGGGGCCCCGGAGCAATGAGCAGTTCTTC. The J gene is TRBJ2-1, the V gene TRBV30, with TRBD2 as a possible D gene (7 bases). This CDR3 comprises 15 residues. V dropped 0 bases and J dropped 6 bases, with 15 bases sitting between them. Germline V gives CDR1 GTSNPN, CDR2 SVGIG (reference sequence). Complete variable domain (other parts from reference TRBV30 and TRBJ2-1): SQTIHQWPATLVQPVGSPLSLECTVEGTSNPNLYWYRQAAGRGLQLLFYSVGIGQISSEVPQNLSASRPQDRQFILSSKKLLLSDSGFYLCAWSVRGPRSNEQFFGPGTRLTVL.

The gene calls are TRBV5-1 and TRBJ1-1; D call uncertain. The CDR3 spans 14 residues. CDR1 is SGHRS, CDR2 YFSETQ, per germline. With 4 bases removed from V and 8 bases from J, the gap between germline ends came to 18 bases. As DNA, the CDR3 is TGCGCCAGCAGCCCCGGCGGGCCCCTCGGCGAAGCTTTCTTT. It encodes CASSPGGPLGEAFF.

The chain links TRBV5-1 to TRBJ2-1; 11 positions agree with TRBD2. The V gene end was trimmed by 4 bases and the J gene end by 2 bases; junction bases not matched to a gene: 8. Germline V gene lookup returns CDR1 SGHRS and CDR2 YFSETQ. The CDR3 spans 17 residues. The CDR3 sequence is CASSPGALAGAYNEQFF. As DNA, the CDR3 is TGCGCCAGCAGCCCGGGAGCACTAGCGGGGGCCTACAATGAGCAGTTCTTC.

This sequence joins TRBV5-4 and TRBJ2-7; TRBD1 matches 7 bases. Germline lookup yields CDR1 SGHNT and CDR2 YYREEE (reference sequence). V lost 4 bases to trimming and J lost 2 bases; unmatched junction nucleotides: 9. This CDR3 is 15 amino acids long. CDR3 coding DNA: TGTGCCAGCAGCGCCGACAGGGACCCCCCCTACGAGCAGTACTTC. It yields the protein CASSADRDPPYEQYF.

The chain uses TRBV7-2 and TRBJ1-2; D is possibly TRBD1 (5 bases). V was trimmed by 1 base and J by 14 bases, leaving 17 bases between them. CDR1 and CDR2 from the germline V gene are SGHTA and FQGNSA. The CDR3 spans 13 residues. CDR3 in DNA: TGTGCCAGCAGCTTAGGATTGCGGGGGTCGACGACCTTC. Amino acid sequence: CASSLGLRGSTTF.

V and J are TRBV6-2 or TRBV6-3 and TRBJ2-7; D is undetermined. Trimming shortened V by 6 bases and J by 6 bases, and 12 bases separated the two germline ends. CDR1 MNHEY and CDR2 SVGEGT come from the germline V gene. The CDR3 extends over 12 amino acids. CDR3 sequence: CASSRSGVEQYF. As DNA, the CDR3 is TGTGCCAGCAGCCGATCGGGTGTCGAGCAGTACTTC.

The rearrangement joins TRBV24-1 to TRBJ1-3; TRBD1 might be the D (5 bases). Trimming took off 2 bases at V and 0 bases at J, with 7 bases between the two ends. CDR3 length equals 15 residues. Germline V CDR1 and CDR2: KGHDR, SFDVKD. The CDR3 reads CATSDYRISGNTIYF. In nucleotides, the CDR3 is TGTGCCACCAGTGATTACAGGATCTCTGGAAACACCATATATTTT.

The chain carries TRBV6-5 and TRBJ2-7; D perhaps matches TRBD2 (6 bases). Between the trimmed V and J ends, which lost 6 bases and 0 bases, there was a span of 15 bases. The CDR3 is 15 residues long. Germline CDR1 is MNHEY and CDR2 is SVGAGI. For the CDR3, the DNA is TGTGCCAGCAGCTCACCCGGGACTGGCTCCTACGAGCAGTACTTC. This codes for CASSSPGTGSYEQYF.

The chain couples TRBV30 to TRBJ2-3, with TRBD1 matching 8 bases. V was pared by 5 bases and J by 9 bases, with 4 bases of the junction left unmatched. Germline CDR1 reads GTSNPN; CDR2 reads SVGIG (reference sequence). The CDR3 is 11 residues long. CDR3 in amino acids: CAWGQGGTQYF. The DNA for the CDR3 is TGTGCCTGGGGACAGGGAGGCACGCAGTATTTT.

The chain has TRBV7-8 and TRBJ2-2, with unresolved D. V gave up 1 base and J gave up 3 bases, with 3 bases separating them. The CDR3 has 13 amino acids. CDR1 is SGHVS, CDR2 FQNEAQ, per germline. CDR3 DNA sequence: TGTGCCAGCAGCTTAGTCGACACCGGGGAGCTGTTTTTT. Translation gives CASSLVDTGELFF.

This chain connects TRBV19 to TRBJ2-7; the match to TRBD1 covers 9 bases. This CDR3 is built from 15 residues. Germline trimming cut 5 bases from V and 1 base from J; bases unmatched to any gene: 6. The V gene's germline CDR1 is LNHDA and CDR2 SQIVND (reference sequence). This chain's CDR3 is CASSPSGTGSYEQYF. CDR3 bases: TGTGCCAGTAGTCCCTCCGGGACAGGGTCCTACGAGCAGTACTTC.

Here the CDR3 reads CASSLGPLAGLHNEQFF. The CDR3 DNA reads as TGCGCCAGCAGCCTAGGCCCTCTAGCGGGGTTGCACAATGAGCAGTTCTTC. The rearrangement joins TRBV4-1 to TRBJ2-1; TRBD2 aligns across 9 bases. The CDR3 runs to 17 residues. The V gene end was trimmed by 4 bases and the J gene end by 5 bases; junction bases not matched to a gene: 12. In germline, CDR1 is MGHRA, CDR2 YSYEKL.

The rearrangement joins TRBV6-5 to TRBJ1-2; TRBD1 matches at 8 bases. With V trimmed by 6 bases and J by 4 bases, 7 bases remained unmatched. The CDR3 runs 14 residues. The germline gives CDR1 MNHEY, CDR2 SVGAGI. CDR3 protein: CASRNRGTGYGYTF. DNA for the CDR3: TGTGCCAGCAGAAACAGGGGGACGGGCTATGGCTACACCTTC.

The rearrangement uses TRBV19 and TRBJ1-1, with D unclear. The CDR3 covers 14 residues. With 7 bases removed from V and 0 bases from J, the gap between germline ends came to 12 bases. CDR1 and CDR2 from the germline V gene are LNHDA and SQIVND (reference sequence). CDR3 residues: CASNHGRVNTEAFF. The CDR3 bases are TGTGCCAGTAATCATGGGAGGGTGAACACTGAAGCTTTCTTT.

This chain links TRBV5-6 with TRBJ2-7; TRBD2 aligns across 9 bases. The CDR3 totals 14 residues. The germline CDR1 and CDR2 sequences are SGHDT and YYEEEE. With V trimmed by 3 bases and J by 3 bases, 4 bases remained unmatched. CDR3 nucleotides: TGTGCCAGCAGCTATCGGACTAGCGACTACGAGCAGTACTTC. It yields the protein CASSYRTSDYEQYF.

CDR3 bases: TGTGCCATCAGGCTGACTAGCGGGGGGTACAATGAGCAGTTCTTC. Its protein is CAIRLTSGGYNEQFF. V is TRBV10-3 and J is TRBJ2-1; 13 bases agree with TRBD2. This CDR3 has 15 amino acids. J was trimmed by 4 bases and V by 6 bases; bases with no gene match: 3. CDR1 and CDR2 from the germline V gene are ENHRY and SYGVKD.

The chain couples TRBV7-9 to TRBJ2-3, with TRBD2 matching over 7 bases. Germline V lookup: CDR1 SEHNR, CDR2 FQNEAQ (reference sequence). Trimming took 2 bases from V and 1 from J; bases not matched to a gene: 3. The CDR3 is 15 amino acids. This CDR3 is CASSLFAGGTDTQYF. DNA for the CDR3: TGTGCCAGCAGCTTATTTGCGGGGGGCACAGATACGCAGTATTTT. Full variable domain (rest looked up from reference TRBV7-9 and TRBJ2-3): DTGVSQNPRHKITKRGQNVTFRCDPISEHNRLYWYRQTLGQGPEFLTYFQNEAQLEKSRLLSDRFSAERPKGSFSTLEIQRTEQGDSAMYLCASSLFAGGTDTQYFGPGTRLTVL.

This chain links TRBV5-1 with TRBJ1-4, with a possible D match to TRBD1 (5 bases). Germline lookup yields CDR1 SGHRS and CDR2 YFSETQ. V was trimmed by 3 bases and J by 5 bases, leaving 14 bases between them. CDR3 length: 15 residues. This chain's CDR3 is CASSSQGIKNEKLFF. CDR3 DNA sequence: TGCGCCAGCAGCTCTCAGGGTATAAAGAATGAAAAACTGTTTTTT.

This clone was seen just once. V is TRBV19 and J is TRBJ1-5; D ambiguous. The CDR3 sequence is 13 residues long. CDR1 is LNHDA, CDR2 SQIVND, per germline (reference sequence). V gave up 6 bases and J gave up 2 bases, with 8 bases separating them. As DNA, the CDR3 is TGTGCCAGTAGCTCTGGGCGCAATCAGCCCCAGCATTTT. It encodes CASSSGRNQPQHF. Combining the CDR3 with reference TRBV19 and TRBJ1-5 gives the whole variable domain DGGITQSPKYLFRKEGQNVTLSCEQNLNHDAMYWYRQDPGQGLRLIYYSQIVNDFQKGDIAEGYSVSREKKESFPLTVTSAQKNPTAFYLCASSSGRNQPQHFGDGTRLSIL.

As regards this clone: Other DNA sequences in this specimen translate into the identical CDR3. The chain recombines TRBV7-2 with TRBJ2-3; D ambiguous. The germline gives CDR1 SGHTA, CDR2 FQGNSA. Trimming took off 6 bases at V and 6 bases at J, with 10 bases between the two ends. This CDR3 spans 12 amino acids. CDR3 amino acids: CASSRSRDTQYF. The CDR3 bases are TGTGCCAGCAGTCGTTCCAGGGATACGCAGTATTTT.

The CDR3 DNA reads TGCGCCAGCAGCTTGGTGGACAGTAAAGGCTACACCTTC. The encoded protein is CASSLVDSKGYTF. V gene TRBV5-1 combines with J gene TRBJ1-2, with a tentative D call TRBD1 (6 bases). This CDR3 comprises 13 residues. Germline loops: CDR1 SGHRS, CDR2 YFSETQ. Trimming removed 0 bases at V and 8 bases at J, with 11 bases between. Full variable domain (rest looked up from reference TRBV5-1 and TRBJ1-2): KAGVTQTPRYLIKTRGQQVTLSCSPISGHRSVSWYQQTPGQGLQFLFEYFSETQRNKGNFPGRFSGRQFSNSRSEMNVSTLELGDSALYLCASSLVDSKGYTFGSGTRLTVV.

The rearrangement joins TRBV4-2 to TRBJ2-5; unclear D gene. Trimming left V 3 bases short and J 4 bases short, with 12 bases between. The germline V gene encodes CDR1 LGHNA and CDR2 YNFKEQ. CDR3 length equals 14 residues. The CDR3 reads CASSHETDRETQYF. The CDR3 DNA follows: TGTGCCAGCAGCCACGAAACCGATAGAGAGACCCAGTACTTC.

A few counts support this clone. This chain connects TRBV5-1 to TRBJ1-4; no clear D. The CDR3 is 12 amino acids. V was trimmed by 5 bases and J by 8 bases, leaving 10 bases between them. Germline V gives CDR1 SGHRS, CDR2 YFSETQ. The CDR3 is CASRREGEKLFF. The CDR3 DNA reads as TGCGCCAGCAGACGGGAGGGAGAAAAACTGTTTTTT.